This T cell receptor beta chain was sequenced in a study of CD4 and CD8 cells across lung adenocarcinoma regions. Germline V lookup: CDR1 MNHNS, CDR2 SASEGT. V shed 6 bases and J 3 bases; nucleotides not matched to a gene: 7. This CDR3 is built from 15 residues. TCRdb re-called the PCR reads through MiXCR, storing one row per CDR3 protein. The sample holds roughly 25,000 distinct CDR3 sequences; 53% are singletons and the top ten take roughly half. Samples came from patients with localized non-small cell lung adenocarcinoma. The origin of this receptor is a male donor with lung adenocarcinoma. The CD4 and CD8 labels of this study may be unreliable. The V and J genes are TRBV6-1 and TRBJ1-4, with 7 positions matching TRBD1. Sequenced input: CD8+ T cells from the center of a lung tumor. In DNA, the CDR3 is TGTGCCAGCAGCCTTACCGGGACAGCTAATGAAAAACTGTTTTTT. Its protein product is CASSLTGTANEKLFF.